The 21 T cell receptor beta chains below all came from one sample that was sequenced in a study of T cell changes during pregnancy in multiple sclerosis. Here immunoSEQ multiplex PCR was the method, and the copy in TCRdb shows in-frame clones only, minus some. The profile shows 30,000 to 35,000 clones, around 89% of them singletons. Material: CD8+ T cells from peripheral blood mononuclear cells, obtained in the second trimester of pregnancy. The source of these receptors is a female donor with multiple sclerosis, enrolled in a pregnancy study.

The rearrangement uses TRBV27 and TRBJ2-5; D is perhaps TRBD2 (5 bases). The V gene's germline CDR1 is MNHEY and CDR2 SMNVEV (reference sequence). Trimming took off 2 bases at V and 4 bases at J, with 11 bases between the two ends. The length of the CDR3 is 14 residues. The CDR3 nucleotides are TGTGCCAGCAGTTTAATAAGGGAGTCAGAGACCCAGTACTTC. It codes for CASSLIRESETQYF.

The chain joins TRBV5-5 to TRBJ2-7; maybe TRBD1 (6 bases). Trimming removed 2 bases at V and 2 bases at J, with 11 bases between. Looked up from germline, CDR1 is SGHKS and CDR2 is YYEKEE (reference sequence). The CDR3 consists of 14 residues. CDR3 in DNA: TGTGCCAGCAGCTTTACACAGGGAGCCTACGAGCAGTACTTC. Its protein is CASSFTQGAYEQYF.

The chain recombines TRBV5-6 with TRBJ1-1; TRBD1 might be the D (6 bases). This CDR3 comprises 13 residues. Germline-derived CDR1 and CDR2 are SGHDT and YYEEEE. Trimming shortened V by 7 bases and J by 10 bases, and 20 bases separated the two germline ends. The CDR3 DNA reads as TGTGCCAGCGGGAGAGGGGGTGGTAAGGCAGCTTTCTTT. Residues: CASGRGGGKAAFF.

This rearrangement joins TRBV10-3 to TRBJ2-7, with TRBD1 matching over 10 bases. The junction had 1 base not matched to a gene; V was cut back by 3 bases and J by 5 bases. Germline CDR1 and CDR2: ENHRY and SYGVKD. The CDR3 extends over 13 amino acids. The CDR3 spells CAISDGQGDEQYF. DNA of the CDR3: TGTGCCATCAGTGACGGACAGGGGGACGAGCAGTACTTC.

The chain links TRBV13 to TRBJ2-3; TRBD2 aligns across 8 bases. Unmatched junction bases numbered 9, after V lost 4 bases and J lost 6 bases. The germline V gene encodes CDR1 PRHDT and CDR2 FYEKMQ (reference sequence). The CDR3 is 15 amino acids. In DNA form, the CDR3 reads TGTGCCAGCAGCTCCGACAGGACTAGCTCGGATACGCAGTATTTT. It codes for CASSSDRTSSDTQYF.

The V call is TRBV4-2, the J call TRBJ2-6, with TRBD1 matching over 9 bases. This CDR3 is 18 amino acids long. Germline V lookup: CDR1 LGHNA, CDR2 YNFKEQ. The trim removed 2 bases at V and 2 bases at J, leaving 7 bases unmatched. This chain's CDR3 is CASSQWGQGGAGANVLTF. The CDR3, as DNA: TGTGCCAGCAGCCAATGGGGACAGGGCGGAGCTGGGGCCAACGTCCTGACTTTC.

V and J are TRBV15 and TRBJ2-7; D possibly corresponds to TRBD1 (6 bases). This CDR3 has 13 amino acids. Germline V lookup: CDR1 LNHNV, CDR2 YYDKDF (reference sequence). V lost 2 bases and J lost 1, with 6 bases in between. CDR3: CATSRQGSYEQYF. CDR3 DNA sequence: TGTGCCACCAGCAGACAGGGGTCCTACGAGCAGTACTTC. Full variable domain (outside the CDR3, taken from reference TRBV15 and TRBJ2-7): DAMVIQNPRYQVTQFGKPVTLSCSQTLNHNVMYWYQQKSSQAPKLLFHYYDKDFNNEADTPDNFQSRRPNTSFCFLDIRSPGLGDTAMYLCATSRQGSYEQYFGPGTRLTVT.

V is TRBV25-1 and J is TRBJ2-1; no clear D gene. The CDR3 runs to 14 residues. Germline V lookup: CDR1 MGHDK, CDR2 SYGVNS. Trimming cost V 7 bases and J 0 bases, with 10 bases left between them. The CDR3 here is CASIPPSSYNEQFF. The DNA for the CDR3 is TGTGCCAGCATCCCGCCGAGCTCCTACAATGAGCAGTTCTTC.

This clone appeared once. The CDR3 is CTSSQEWQGGGYTF. DNA of the CDR3: TGCACCAGCAGCCAAGAGTGGCAGGGGGGTGGCTACACCTTC. V and J are TRBV1 and TRBJ1-2; the tabulated D call, TRBD1, remains unverified against the DNA. TRBV1 is noted as a pseudogene. This CDR3 is 14 amino acids long.

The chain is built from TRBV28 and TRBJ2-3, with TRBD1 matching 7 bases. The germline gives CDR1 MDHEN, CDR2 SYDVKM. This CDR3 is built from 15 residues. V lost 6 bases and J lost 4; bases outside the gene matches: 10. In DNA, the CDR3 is TGTGCCAGCAGGACCGACAGGGTTGTATCAGATACGCAGTATTTT. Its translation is CASRTDRVVSDTQYF.

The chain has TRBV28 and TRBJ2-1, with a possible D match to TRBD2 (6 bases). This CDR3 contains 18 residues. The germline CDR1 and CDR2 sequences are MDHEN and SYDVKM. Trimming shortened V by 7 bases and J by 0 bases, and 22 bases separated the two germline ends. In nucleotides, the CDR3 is TGTGCCAGCATAGATAGCGGAGACAAAAGAAGCTCCTACAATGAGCAGTTCTTC. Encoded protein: CASIDSGDKRSSYNEQFF. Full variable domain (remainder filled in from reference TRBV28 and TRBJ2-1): DVKVTQSSRYLVKRTGEKVFLECVQDMDHENMFWYRQDPGLGLRLIYFSYDVKMKEKGDIPEGYSVSREKKERFSLILESASTNQTSMYLCASIDSGDKRSSYNEQFFGPGTRLTVL.

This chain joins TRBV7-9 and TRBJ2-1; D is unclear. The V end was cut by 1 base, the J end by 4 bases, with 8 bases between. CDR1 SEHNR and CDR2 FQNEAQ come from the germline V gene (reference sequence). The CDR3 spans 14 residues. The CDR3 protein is CASSLELGYNEQFF. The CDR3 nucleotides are TGTGCCAGCAGCTTAGAACTTGGTTACAATGAGCAGTTCTTC.

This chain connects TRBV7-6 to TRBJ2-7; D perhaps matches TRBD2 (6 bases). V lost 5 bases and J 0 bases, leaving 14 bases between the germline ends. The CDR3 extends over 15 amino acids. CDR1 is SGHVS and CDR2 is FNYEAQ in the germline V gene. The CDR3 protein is CASSGSSASSYEQYF. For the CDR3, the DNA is TGTGCCAGCAGCGGATCTAGCGCTAGCTCCTACGAGCAGTACTTC.

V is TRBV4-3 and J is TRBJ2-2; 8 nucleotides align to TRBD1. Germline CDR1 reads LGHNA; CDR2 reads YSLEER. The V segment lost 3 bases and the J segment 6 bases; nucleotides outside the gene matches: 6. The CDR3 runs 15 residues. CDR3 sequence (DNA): TGCGCCAGCAGCCACGGACAGGGTTATTCCGGGGAGCTGTTTTTT. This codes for CASSHGQGYSGELFF.

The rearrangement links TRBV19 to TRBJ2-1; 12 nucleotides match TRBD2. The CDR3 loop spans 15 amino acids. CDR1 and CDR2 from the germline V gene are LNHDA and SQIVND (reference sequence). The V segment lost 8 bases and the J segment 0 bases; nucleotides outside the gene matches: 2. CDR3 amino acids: CASATSGSSYNEQFF. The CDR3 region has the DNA TGTGCCAGTGCGACTAGCGGGAGCTCCTACAATGAGCAGTTCTTC.

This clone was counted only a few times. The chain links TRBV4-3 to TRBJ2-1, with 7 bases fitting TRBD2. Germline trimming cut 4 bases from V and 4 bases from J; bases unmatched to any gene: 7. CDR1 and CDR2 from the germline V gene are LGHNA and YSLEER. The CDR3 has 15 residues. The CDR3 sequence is CASSLRLADYNEQFF. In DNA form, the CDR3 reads TGCGCCAGCAGCCTCCGCCTAGCGGATTACAATGAGCAGTTCTTC.

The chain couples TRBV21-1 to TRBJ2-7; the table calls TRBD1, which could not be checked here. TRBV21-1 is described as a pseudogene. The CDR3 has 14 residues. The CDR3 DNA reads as TGTGCCAGCAGCAATACTCCACAGTCCTACGAGCAGTACTTC. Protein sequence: CASSNTPQSYEQYF.

As DNA, the CDR3 is TGCGCCAGCAGCCAAGATCGATCCGGTGAAGCTTTCTTT. It encodes CASSQDRSGEAFF. The chain uses TRBV4-3 and TRBJ1-1, with D unclear. Between the trimmed V and J ends, which lost 0 bases and 7 bases, there was a span of 9 bases. This CDR3 is 13 amino acids long. From germline, CDR1 is LGHNA and CDR2 YSLEER.

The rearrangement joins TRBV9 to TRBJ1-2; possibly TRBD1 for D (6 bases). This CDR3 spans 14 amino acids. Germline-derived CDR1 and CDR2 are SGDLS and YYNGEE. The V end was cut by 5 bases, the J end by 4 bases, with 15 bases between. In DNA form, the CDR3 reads TGTGCCAGCAGTTTAGCGGGGGCACCCTATGGCTACACCTTC. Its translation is CASSLAGAPYGYTF.

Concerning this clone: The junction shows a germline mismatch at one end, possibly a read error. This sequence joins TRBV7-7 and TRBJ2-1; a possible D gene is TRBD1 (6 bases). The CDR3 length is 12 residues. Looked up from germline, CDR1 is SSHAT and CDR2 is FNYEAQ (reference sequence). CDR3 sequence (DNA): TGTGCTAGCAGCCCGTTGGACAGCCTACAGTTCTTC. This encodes CASSPLDSLQFF.

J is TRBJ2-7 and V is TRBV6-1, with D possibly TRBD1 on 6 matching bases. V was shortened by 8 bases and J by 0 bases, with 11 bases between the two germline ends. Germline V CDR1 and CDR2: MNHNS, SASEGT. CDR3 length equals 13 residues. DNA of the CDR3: TGTGCCAGCGCGGACAGATTCTCCTACGAGCAGTACTTC. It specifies CASADRFSYEQYF.